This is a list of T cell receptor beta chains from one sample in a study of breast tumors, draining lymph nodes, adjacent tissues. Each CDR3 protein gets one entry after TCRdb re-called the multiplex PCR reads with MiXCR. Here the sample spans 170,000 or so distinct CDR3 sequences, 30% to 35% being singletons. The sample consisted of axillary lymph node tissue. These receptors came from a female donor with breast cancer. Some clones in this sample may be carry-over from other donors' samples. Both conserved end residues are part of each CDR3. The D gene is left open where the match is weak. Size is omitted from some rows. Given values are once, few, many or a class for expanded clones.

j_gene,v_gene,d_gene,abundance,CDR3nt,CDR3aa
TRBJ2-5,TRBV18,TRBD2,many,TGTGCCAGCTCACCCGGGACTAGGAGAGAGACCCAGTACTTC,CASSPGTRRETQYF
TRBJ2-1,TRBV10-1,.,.,TGCGCCAGCAGTGATCAGGGAAGTGGGCAGTTCTTC,CASSDQGSGQFF
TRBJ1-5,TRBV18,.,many,TGTGCCAGCTCACCAGGTCACAATCAGCCCCAGCATTTT,CASSPGHNQPQHF
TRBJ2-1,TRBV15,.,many,TGTGCCACCAGCAGAGATCTCAGGTCAAATGAGCAGTTCTTC,CATSRDLRSNEQFF
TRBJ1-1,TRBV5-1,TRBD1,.,TGCGCCAGCAGCTTGGGGGGACAGGGAGGGGGCACTGAAGCCTTCTTT,CASSLGGQGGGTEAFF
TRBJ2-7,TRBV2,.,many,TGTGCCAGCAGTGATGAGGGGACGGACGAGCAGTACTTC,CASSDEGTDEQYF
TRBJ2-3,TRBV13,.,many,TGTGCCAGCAGCCGCCGCGGTGGCGGGACGAGCACAGATACGCAGTATTTT,CASSRRGGGTSTDTQYF
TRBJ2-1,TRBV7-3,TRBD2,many,TGTGCCAGCAGCCCCGCCGGACTAGCGGAAAATGAGCAGTTCTTC,CASSPAGLAENEQFF
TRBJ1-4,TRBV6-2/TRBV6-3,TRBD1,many,TGTGCCAGCAGTTCGGGACAGCAAAATGAAAAACTGTTTTTT,CASSSGQQNEKLFF
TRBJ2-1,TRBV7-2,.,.,TGTGCCAGCAGTTCACGCCTCCTTGAGCAGTTCTTC,CASSSRLLEQFF
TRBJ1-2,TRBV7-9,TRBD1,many,TGTGCCAGCGGGGAAGGGACAGGGGATGGCTACACCTTC,CASGEGTGDGYTF
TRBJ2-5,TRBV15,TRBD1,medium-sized,TGTGCCACCAGCAGGGGGGGCAGGGGGCTCGGGGAGACCCAGTACTTC,CATSRGGRGLGETQYF
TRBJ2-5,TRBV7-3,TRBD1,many,TGTGCCAGCAGCTTGGGGGAACAGGGGGAGACCCAGTACTTC,CASSLGEQGETQYF
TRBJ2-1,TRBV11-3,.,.,TGTGCCAGCAGCTTAGGCGCAACGCTCAAATCCTACAGTGAGCAGTTCTTC,CASSLGATLKSYSEQFF
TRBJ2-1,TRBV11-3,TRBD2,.,TGTGCCAGCAGGCTCGGGGGGGCCTACAATGAGCAGTTCTTC,CASRLGGAYNEQFF
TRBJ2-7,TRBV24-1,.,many,TGTGCCGCCAGTGAGGGGGGAGGCAGGGACTACGAGCAGTACTTC,CAASEGGGRDYEQYF
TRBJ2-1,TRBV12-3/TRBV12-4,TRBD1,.,TGTGCCAGCAGTCACCGGGACAGGGGGCAACATGAGCAGTTCTTC,CASSHRDRGQHEQFF
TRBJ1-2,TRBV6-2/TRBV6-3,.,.,TGTGCCAGCACTTCATATGATAACTATGGCTACACCTTC,CASTSYDNYGYTF
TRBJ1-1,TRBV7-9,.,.,TGTGCCAGCAGCTTAGTTGTTGCAGACACGTTAGTAGGTCTCTTT,CASSLVVADTLVGLF
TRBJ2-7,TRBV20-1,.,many,TGCAGTGCTAGAGTATTGAGGGAGCACGAGCAGTACTTC,CSARVLREHEQYF
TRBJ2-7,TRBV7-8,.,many,TGTGCCAGCAGCTCCCGAGGCAAGGACTCCTACGAGCAGTACTTC,CASSSRGKDSYEQYF
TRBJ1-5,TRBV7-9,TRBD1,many,TGTGCCAGCAGCGGGACAGGGCCATCCAATCAGCCCCAGCATTTT,CASSGTGPSNQPQHF
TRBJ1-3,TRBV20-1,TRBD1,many,TGCAGTGCTAGAGAGGACAGGGGACTTTGGGGCTCTGGAAACACCATATATTTT,CSAREDRGLWGSGNTIYF
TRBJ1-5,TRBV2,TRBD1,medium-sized,TGTGCCAGCAGCGCAAATACAGGGGCGGGCTGGCCCCAGCATTTT,CASSANTGAGWPQHF
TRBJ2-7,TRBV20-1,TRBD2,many,TGCAGTGCCAAGACCCAGACTAGCGTGTACGAGCAGTACTTC,CSAKTQTSVYEQYF
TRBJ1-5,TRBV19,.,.,TGTGCCAGTAGTAGGGTGGGGTTTTTCAATCAGCCCCAGCATTTT,CASSRVGFFNQPQHF
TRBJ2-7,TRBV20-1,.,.,TGCAGTGCTAGAGAGAAACCCACCGAATCCGAGCGGTACTTC,CSAREKPTESERYF
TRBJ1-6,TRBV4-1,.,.,TGCGCCAACCCCTTGGCTGGGAGGTCACCCCTCCACTTT,CANPLAGRSPLHF
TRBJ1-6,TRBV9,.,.,TGTGCCAGCAGCGTAGGGGATTCTTCACCCCTCCACTTT,CASSVGDSSPLHF
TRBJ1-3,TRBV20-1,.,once,TGCAGTGCTAGAGACCGGGGAGGGAACACCATATATTTT,CSARDRGGNTIYF
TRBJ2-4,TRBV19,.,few,TGTGCCAGTAGTAGGTCAGGGTCACGCAACATTCAGTACTTC,CASSRSGSRNIQYF
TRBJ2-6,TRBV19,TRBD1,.,TGTGCCACCACGACAGGGGCGGGTGTGGTGAACACTGAAGCTTTC,CATTTGAGVVNTEAF
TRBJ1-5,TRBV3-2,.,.,TGTGCCAGCAGCCAGGTCTCCAGGCCCGGCCTCTATCAGCCCCAGCATTTT,CASSQVSRPGLYQPQHF
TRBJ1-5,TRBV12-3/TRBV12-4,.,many,TGTGCCAGCAAGAGGGCAGGGCACAATCAGCCCCAGCATTTT,CASKRAGHNQPQHF
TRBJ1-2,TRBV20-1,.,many,TGCAGTGTTCCTCGTGGGGCGAATCGCTCCACCTTC,CSVPRGANRSTF
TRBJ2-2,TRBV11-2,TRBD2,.,TGTGCCAGCAGCGCTCGGGACTACACCGGGGAGCACACCGGGGAGCTGTTTTTT,CASSARDYTGEHTGELFF
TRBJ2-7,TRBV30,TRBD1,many,TGTGCCTGGAGCGACAGGGGTTTGTTGGGCGAGCAGTACTTC,CAWSDRGLLGEQYF
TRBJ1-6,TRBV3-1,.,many,TGTGCCAGCAGCCAAACAAGGCTTAATTCACCCCTCCACTTT,CASSQTRLNSPLHF
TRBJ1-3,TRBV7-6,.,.,TGTGCCAGCAGCTTAGGGGGGGCTCTTGGAAACACCATATATTTT,CASSLGGALGNTIYF
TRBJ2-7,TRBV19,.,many,TGTGCCAACCTAGGAGGGGGTCCCTACGAGCAGTACTTC,CANLGGGPYEQYF
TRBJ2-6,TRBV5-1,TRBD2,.,TGCGCCAGCAGCTTGGGGTGGGCTAGCGGGGACTACGTCCTGACTTTC,CASSLGWASGDYVLTF
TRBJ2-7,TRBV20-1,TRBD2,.,TGCAGTGCTAGGGCAAGCGGGGGAGATCCACACTACGAGCAGTACTTC,CSARASGGDPHYEQYF
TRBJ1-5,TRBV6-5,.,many,TGTGCCAGCAGTTACTCTCCAGGCGGAGACCGACATTTT,CASSYSPGGDRHF
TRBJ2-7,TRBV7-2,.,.,TGTGCCAGCAGCTCAAATTCCGGGACCACTTACGAGCAGTACTTC,CASSSNSGTTYEQYF
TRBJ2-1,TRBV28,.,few,TGTGCCAGCAGTTTTTCCTTAGCGCACCGCGGGGAGTTCTTC,CASSFSLAHRGEFF
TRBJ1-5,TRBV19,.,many,TGTGCCAGTAGTACATTTGGAGACCCAAATCAGCCCCAGCATTTT,CASSTFGDPNQPQHF
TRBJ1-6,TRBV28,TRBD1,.,TGTGCCAGCAGTTTATTTAGACAGGGGGTCTCACCCCTCCACTTT,CASSLFRQGVSPLHF
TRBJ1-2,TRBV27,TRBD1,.,TGTGCCAGCCGCCCGGCAGGGGGATATGGCTACACCTTC,CASRPAGGYGYTF
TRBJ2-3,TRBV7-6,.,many,TGTGCCAGCAGCTTAGTGGAGGAAAAGATCACAGATACGCAGTATTTT,CASSLVEEKITDTQYF